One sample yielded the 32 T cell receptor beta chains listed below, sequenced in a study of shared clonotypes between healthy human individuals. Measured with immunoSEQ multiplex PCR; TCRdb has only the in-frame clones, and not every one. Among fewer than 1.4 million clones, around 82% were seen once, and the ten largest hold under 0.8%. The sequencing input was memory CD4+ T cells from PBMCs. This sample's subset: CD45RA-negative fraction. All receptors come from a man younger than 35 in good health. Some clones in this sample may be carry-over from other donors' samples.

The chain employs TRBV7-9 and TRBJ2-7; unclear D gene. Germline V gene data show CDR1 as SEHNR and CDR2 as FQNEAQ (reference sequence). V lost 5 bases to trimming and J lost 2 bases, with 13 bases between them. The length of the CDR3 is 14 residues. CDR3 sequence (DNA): TGTGCCAGCAGCCAAGAGGTCTCGACCTACGAGCAGTACTTC. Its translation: CASSQEVSTYEQYF.

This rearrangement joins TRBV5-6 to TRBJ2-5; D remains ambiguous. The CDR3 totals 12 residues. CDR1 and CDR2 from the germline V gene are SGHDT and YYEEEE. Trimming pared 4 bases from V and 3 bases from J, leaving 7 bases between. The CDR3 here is CASSIDKETQYF. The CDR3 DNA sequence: TGTGCCAGCAGCATAGATAAAGAGACCCAGTACTTC.

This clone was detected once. CDR3 in amino acids: CASSPYRGGYTF. The CDR3 region has the DNA TGTGCCAGCAGTCCGTACAGGGGTGGCTACACCTTC. The chain carries TRBV27 and TRBJ1-2; 7 nucleotides align to TRBD1. The germline gives CDR1 MNHEY, CDR2 SMNVEV (reference sequence). The CDR3 totals 12 residues. The V and J ends lost 5 bases and 7 bases, in that order; junction bases with no gene match: 4.

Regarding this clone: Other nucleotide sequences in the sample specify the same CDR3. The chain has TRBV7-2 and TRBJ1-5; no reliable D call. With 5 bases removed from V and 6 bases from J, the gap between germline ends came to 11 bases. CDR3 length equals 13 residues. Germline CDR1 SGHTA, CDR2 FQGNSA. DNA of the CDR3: TGTGCCAGCAGCCTAGATGGCGGTCAGCCCCAGCATTTT. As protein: CASSLDGGQPQHF.

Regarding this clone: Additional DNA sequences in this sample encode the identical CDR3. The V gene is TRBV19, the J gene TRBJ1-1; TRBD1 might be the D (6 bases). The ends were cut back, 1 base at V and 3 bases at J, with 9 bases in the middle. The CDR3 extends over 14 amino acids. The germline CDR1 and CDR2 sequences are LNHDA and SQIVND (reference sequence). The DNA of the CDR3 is TGTGCCAGTAGTATAGTGGGGGCGGACACTGAAGCTTTCTTT. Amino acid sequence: CASSIVGADTEAFF.

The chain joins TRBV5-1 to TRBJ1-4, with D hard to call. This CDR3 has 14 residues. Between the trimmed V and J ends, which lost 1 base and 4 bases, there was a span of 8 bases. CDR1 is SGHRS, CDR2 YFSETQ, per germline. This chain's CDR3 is CASSLMTGNEKLFF. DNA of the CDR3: TGCGCCAGCAGCTTGATGACGGGTAATGAAAAACTGTTTTTT.

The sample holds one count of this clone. In DNA form, the CDR3 reads TGTGCCAGCAGCTTAAGGGCTGGCGGGAGCTCCTACAATGAGCAGTTCTTC. It yields the protein CASSLRAGGSSYNEQFF. The V and J genes are TRBV11-2 and TRBJ2-1; the match to TRBD2 covers 7 bases. The CDR3 is 17 residues long. V was clipped by 2 bases and J by 0 bases; unmatched bases: 7. The germline V gene has CDR1 SGHAT and CDR2 FQNNGV. Using reference TRBV11-2 and TRBJ2-1 for the parts outside the CDR3, the full variable domain is EAGVAQSPRYKIIEKRQSVAFWCNPISGHATLYWYQQILGQGPKLLIQFQNNGVVDDSQLPKDRFSAERLKGVDSTLKIQPAKLEDSAVYLCASSLRAGGSSYNEQFFGPGTRLTVL.

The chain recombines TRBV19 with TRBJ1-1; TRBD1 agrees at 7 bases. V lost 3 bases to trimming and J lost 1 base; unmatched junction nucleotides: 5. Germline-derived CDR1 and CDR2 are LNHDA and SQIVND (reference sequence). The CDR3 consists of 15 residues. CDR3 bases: TGTGCCAGTAGTATGAGGACAGGCGAGAACACTGAAGCTTTCTTT. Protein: CASSMRTGENTEAFF.

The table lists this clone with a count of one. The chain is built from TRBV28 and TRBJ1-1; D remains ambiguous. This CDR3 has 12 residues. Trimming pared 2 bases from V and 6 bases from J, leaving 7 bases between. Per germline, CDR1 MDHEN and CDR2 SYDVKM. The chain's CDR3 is CASSLQSAEAFF. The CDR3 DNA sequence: TGTGCCAGCAGTTTACAGAGCGCTGAAGCTTTCTTT.

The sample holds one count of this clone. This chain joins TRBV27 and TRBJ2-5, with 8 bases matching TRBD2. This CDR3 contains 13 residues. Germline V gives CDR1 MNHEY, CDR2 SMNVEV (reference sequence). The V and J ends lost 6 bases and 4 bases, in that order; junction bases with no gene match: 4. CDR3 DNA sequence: TGTGCCAGCAGACCGGGAGGGGGAGAGACCCAGTACTTC. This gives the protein CASRPGGGETQYF.

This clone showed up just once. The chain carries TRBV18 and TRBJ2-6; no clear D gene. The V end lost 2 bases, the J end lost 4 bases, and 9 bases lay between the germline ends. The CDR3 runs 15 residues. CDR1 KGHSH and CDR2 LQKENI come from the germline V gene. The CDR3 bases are TGTGCCAGCTCACCAACGGCAGCCGGGGCCAACGTCCTGACTTTC. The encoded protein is CASSPTAAGANVLTF. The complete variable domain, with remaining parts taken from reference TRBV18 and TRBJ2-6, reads NAGVMQNPRHLVRRRGQEARLRCSPMKGHSHVYWYRQLPEEGLKFMVYLQKENIIDESGMPKERFSAEFPKEGPSILRIQQVVRGDSAAYFCASSPTAAGANVLTFGAGSRLTVL.

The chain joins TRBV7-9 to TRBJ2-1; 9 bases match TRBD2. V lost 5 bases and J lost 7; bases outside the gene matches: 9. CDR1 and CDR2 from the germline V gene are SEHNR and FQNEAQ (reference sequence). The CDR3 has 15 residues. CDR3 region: CASSRPGGRVNEQFF. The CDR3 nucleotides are TGTGCCAGCAGCCGACCTGGCGGGAGGGTAAATGAGCAGTTCTTC.

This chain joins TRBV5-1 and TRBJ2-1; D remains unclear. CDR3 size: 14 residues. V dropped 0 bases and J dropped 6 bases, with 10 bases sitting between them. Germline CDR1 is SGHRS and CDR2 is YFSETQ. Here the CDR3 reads CASSLEARANEQFF. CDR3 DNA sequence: TGCGCCAGCAGCTTGGAGGCTAGGGCCAATGAGCAGTTCTTC.

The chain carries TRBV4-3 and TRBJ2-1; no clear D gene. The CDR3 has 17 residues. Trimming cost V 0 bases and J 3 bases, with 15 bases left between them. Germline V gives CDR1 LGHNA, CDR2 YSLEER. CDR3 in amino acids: CASSQDGWRNIYNEQFF. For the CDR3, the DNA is TGCGCCAGCAGCCAAGATGGGTGGCGGAACATCTACAATGAGCAGTTCTTC.

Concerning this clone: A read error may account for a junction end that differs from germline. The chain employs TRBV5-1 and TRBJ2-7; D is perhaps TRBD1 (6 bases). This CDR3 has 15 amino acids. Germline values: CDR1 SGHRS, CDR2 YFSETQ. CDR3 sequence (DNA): TGCGCCAGCAGATTGGGGGCCTCGGAAGGGGACGAGCAGTACTTC. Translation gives CASRLGASEGDEQYF.

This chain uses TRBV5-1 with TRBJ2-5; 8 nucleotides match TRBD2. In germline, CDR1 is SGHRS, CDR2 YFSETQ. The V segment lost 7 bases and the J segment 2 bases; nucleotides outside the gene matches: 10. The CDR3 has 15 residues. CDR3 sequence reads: CASRKNSGAQETQYF. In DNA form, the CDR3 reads TGCGCCAGCCGGAAGAATAGCGGGGCTCAAGAGACCCAGTACTTC.

The CDR3 region has the DNA TGCAGCGCCGCCGTTGGATCCTACGAGCAGTACTTC. It specifies CSAAVGSYEQYF. The rearrangement joins TRBV29-1 to TRBJ2-7; no clear D. The CDR3 contains 12 residues. Germline V lookup: CDR1 SQVTM, CDR2 ANQGSEA. V lost 7 bases and J 1 base, leaving 11 bases between the germline ends.

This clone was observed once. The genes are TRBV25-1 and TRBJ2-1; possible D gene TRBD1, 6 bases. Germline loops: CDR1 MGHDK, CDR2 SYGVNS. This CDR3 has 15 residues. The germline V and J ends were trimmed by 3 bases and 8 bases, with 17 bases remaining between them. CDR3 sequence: CASSDMAGAGYEQFF. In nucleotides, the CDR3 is TGTGCCAGCAGTGACATGGCAGGGGCAGGGTATGAGCAGTTCTTC.

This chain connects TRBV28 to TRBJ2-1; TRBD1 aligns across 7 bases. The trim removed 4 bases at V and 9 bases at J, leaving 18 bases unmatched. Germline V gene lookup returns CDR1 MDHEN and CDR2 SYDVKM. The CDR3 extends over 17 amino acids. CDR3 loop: CASSSRQGNSIWSEQFF. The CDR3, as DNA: TGTGCCAGCAGTTCCCGACAGGGAAATTCTATATGGAGTGAGCAGTTCTTC.

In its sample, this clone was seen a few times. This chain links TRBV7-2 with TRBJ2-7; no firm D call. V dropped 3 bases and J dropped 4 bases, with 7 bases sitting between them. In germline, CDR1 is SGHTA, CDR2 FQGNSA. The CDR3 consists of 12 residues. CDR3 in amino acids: CASSFDGYEQYF. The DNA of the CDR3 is TGTGCCAGCAGCTTTGATGGATACGAGCAGTACTTC.

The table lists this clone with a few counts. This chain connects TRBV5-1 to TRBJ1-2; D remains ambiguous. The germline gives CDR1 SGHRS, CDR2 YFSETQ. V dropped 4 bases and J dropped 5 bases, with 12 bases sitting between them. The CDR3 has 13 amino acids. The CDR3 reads CASSPQWEYGYTF. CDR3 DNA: TGCGCCAGCAGCCCCCAATGGGAGTATGGCTACACCTTC.

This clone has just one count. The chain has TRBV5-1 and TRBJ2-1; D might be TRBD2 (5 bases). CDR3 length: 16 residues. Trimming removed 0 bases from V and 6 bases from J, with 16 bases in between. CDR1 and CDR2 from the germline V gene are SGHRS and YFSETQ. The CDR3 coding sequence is TGCGCCAGCAGCTTGGCCATCGTCTCCGCGGGCAATGAGCAGTTCTTC. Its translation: CASSLAIVSAGNEQFF.

CDR3 nucleotides: TGTGCCAGCTCACCTCAGGGTCCCTCGGGCTACACCTTC. It is translated as CASSPQGPSGYTF. The chain recombines TRBV18 with TRBJ1-2; D perhaps matches TRBD1 (5 bases). The CDR3 is 13 residues long. Trimming pared 3 bases from V and 8 bases from J, leaving 13 bases between. Germline V CDR1 and CDR2: KGHSH, LQKENI.

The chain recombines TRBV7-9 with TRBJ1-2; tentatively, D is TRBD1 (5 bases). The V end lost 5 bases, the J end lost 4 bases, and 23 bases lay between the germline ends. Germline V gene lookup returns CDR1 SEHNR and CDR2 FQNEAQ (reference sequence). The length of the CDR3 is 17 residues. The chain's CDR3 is CASSRLQYVDRPYGYTF. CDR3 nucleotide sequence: TGTGCCAGCAGCCGATTACAATACGTAGACAGACCCTATGGCTACACCTTC.

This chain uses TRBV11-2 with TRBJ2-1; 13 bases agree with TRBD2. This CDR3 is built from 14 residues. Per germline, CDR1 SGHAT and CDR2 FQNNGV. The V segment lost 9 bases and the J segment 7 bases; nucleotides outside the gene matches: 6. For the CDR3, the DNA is TGTGCCAGTCGGACTAGCGGGAGCATTAATGAGCAGTTCTTC. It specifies CASRTSGSINEQFF.

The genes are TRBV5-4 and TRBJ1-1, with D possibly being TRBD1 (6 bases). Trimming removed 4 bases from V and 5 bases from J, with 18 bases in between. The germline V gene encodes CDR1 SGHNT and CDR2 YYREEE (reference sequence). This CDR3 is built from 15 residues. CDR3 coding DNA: TGTGCCAGCAGCACGTCGAGGGGGGGCCTAACTGAAGCTTTCTTT. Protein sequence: CASSTSRGGLTEAFF.

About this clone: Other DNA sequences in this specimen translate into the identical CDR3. The CDR3 DNA is TGTGCCAGCTCACCTTCCAATCAGCCCCAGCATTTT. Translating it yields CASSPSNQPQHF. This rearrangement joins TRBV18 to TRBJ1-5; no clear D. This CDR3 is 12 amino acids long. Germline CDR1 and CDR2: KGHSH and LQKENI. The V and J ends lost 3 bases and 3 bases respectively, with 3 bases between them. Looking up the rest from reference TRBV18 and TRBJ1-5 gives the full variable domain: NAGVMQNPRHLVRRRGQEARLRCSPMKGHSHVYWYRQLPEEGLKFMVYLQKENIIDESGMPKERFSAEFPKEGPSILRIQQVVRGDSAAYFCASSPSNQPQHFGDGTRLSIL.

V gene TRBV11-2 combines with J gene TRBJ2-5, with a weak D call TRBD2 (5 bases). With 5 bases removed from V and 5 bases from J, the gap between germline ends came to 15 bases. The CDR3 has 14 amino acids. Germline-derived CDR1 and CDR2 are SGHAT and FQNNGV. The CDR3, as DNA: TGTGCCAGCAGCCTCCCCGCGGGTATCGAGACCCAGTACTTC. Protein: CASSLPAGIETQYF.

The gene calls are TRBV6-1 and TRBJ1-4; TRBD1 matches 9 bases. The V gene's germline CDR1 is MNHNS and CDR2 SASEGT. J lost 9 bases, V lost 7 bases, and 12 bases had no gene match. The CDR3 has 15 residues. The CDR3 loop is CASILAGTGPKKLFF. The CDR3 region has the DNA TGTGCCAGCATCCTGGCCGGGACAGGGCCGAAAAAACTGTTTTTT.

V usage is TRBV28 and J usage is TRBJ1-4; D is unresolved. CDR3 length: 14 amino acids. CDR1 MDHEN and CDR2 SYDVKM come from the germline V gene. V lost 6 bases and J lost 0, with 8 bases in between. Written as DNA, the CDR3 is TGTGCCAGCAGCCCACGGGCAACTAATGAAAAACTGTTTTTT. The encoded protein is CASSPRATNEKLFF.

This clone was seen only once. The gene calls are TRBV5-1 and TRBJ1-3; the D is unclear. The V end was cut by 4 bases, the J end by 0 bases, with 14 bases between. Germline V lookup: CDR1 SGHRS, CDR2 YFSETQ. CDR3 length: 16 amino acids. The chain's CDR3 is CASSPTTAYSGNTIYF. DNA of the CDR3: TGCGCCAGCAGCCCGACTACAGCTTACTCTGGAAACACCATATATTTT. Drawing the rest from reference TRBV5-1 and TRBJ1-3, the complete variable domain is KAGVTQTPRYLIKTRGQQVTLSCSPISGHRSVSWYQQTPGQGLQFLFEYFSETQRNKGNFPGRFSGRQFSNSRSEMNVSTLELGDSALYLCASSPTTAYSGNTIYFGEGSWLTVV.

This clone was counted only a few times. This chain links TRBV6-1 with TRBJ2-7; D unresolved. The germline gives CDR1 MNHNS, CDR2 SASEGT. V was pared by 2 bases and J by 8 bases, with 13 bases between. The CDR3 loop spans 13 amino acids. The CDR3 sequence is CASSEQAATKQYF. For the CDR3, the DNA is TGTGCCAGCAGTGAACAGGCCGCTACGAAGCAGTACTTC.